These T cell receptor beta chains were read from a single sample in a study of CD8 T cells in ankylosing spondylitis. MiXCR, applied by TCRdb to the 5' RACE reads, yields one record per CDR3 protein. The sample lists 200,000 to 250,000 distinct CDR3 sequences; approximately 16% were seen once. Sequencing was done on a sample of blood, either unsorted or a sorted T cell fraction (not recorded which). These receptor sequences come from a male donor with ankylosing spondylitis. The conserved cysteine and the conserved F or W are not part of the CDR3 here. D genes are given only for firm matches.

V gene	D gene	J gene	CDR3 protein
TRBV9	-	TRBJ1-2	ASSPGASGSRYGYT
TRBV4-2	TRBD1	TRBJ2-5	ASSPIMSGTDTSEETQY
TRBV2	TRBD1	TRBJ1-2	ASSDATGTYGYT
TRBV9	TRBD1	TRBJ2-7	ASSPTGGYYEQY
TRBV5-6	-	TRBJ2-1	ASSVSPGTRNEQF
TRBV7-9	TRBD2	TRBJ2-1	ASSLPLGTSGRAYEQF
TRBV27	-	TRBJ2-3	ASSFLGVRTDTQY
TRBV25-1	-	TRBJ1-3	ASSNPDVDSSGNTIY
TRBV11-1	TRBD2	TRBJ2-1	ASSPRTSGGVSSYNEQF
TRBV10-1	TRBD1	TRBJ2-2	ASSSRDRDPGELF
TRBV20-1	-	TRBJ2-3	SAREQGSGVLADTQY
TRBV6-2/TRBV6-3	-	TRBJ1-5	ASSYGTADQPQH
TRBV7-8	TRBD2	TRBJ2-1	ASSLVVAGNNEQF
TRBV5-6	-	TRBJ1-2	ASSWGTPSNYGYT
TRBV11-2	TRBD1	TRBJ2-5	ARGGTGAETQY
TRBV20-1	TRBD2	TRBJ2-2	SARAAGDNTGELF
TRBV10-3	TRBD2	TRBJ2-3	AISLAGVADTQY
TRBV4-2	TRBD2	TRBJ2-1	ASSQEGGGTSLYNEQF
TRBV7-8	-	TRBJ1-4	ASSLPLGEKLF
TRBV5-1	-	TRBJ1-6	ASSLDRYSPLH
TRBV4-1	-	TRBJ2-7	ASSQGPRGSYEQY
TRBV29-1	TRBD1	TRBJ1-1	SVRGGETEAS
TRBV4-1	-	TRBJ1-2	ASSQDRTASLYGYT
TRBV2	-	TRBJ2-3	ASSEWERSTDTQY
TRBV30	TRBD2	TRBJ2-1	AWRGTTSYNEQF
TRBV5-5	-	TRBJ2-7	ASSYSRDMGYEQY
TRBV7-6	-	TRBJ2-7	ASSTGSNEQY
TRBV7-9	TRBD1	TRBJ2-2	ASSFPQGARNTGELF
TRBV11-1	TRBD2	TRBJ2-3	ASSFSGLAGDTQY
TRBV29-1	-	TRBJ2-3	SVPTSATQY
TRBV2	TRBD1	TRBJ1-2	ASEGRGLTNYGYT
TRBV5-1	-	TRBJ1-2	ASSFTGSSNIYGYT
TRBV6-4	-	TRBJ2-1	ASRMGRPNEQF
TRBV27	-	TRBJ2-5	ASSVTGWQETQY
TRBV29-1	-	TRBJ2-1	SVEAPPGVDEQF
TRBV9	TRBD2	TRBJ2-5	ASSVGAQAGEGETQY
TRBV27	-	TRBJ2-7	ASSSAYGSYEQY
TRBV7-9	TRBD1	TRBJ1-1	ASSLGETGEAF
TRBV5-1	-	TRBJ2-2	ASSFDRTRWTGELF
TRBV5-6	-	TRBJ2-7	ASSTYPGALYEQY
TRBV29-1	-	TRBJ1-2	SVLGSCGYT
TRBV7-6	-	TRBJ2-7	ASSLKTEDYEQY
TRBV25-1	-	TRBJ2-2	ASSGVFSNTGELF
TRBV7-8	TRBD2	TRBJ2-7	ASSDRGTSGRNEQY
TRBV4-1	TRBD1	TRBJ2-7	ASSQEGTGVIDEQY
TRBV20-1	-	TRBJ2-1	SAITKF
TRBV4-1	-	TRBJ1-1	ASSPQGATEAF
TRBV20-1	TRBD1	TRBJ1-2	SARGRTGGQDGYT
TRBV4-1	-	TRBJ2-1	ASSQIAVSSYDEQF
TRBV27	-	TRBJ2-5	ASSLSSSGQETQY
TRBV29-1	-	TRBJ1-2	SVDRTDAYGYT
TRBV7-9	-	TRBJ1-1	ASSLTGGRRTEAF